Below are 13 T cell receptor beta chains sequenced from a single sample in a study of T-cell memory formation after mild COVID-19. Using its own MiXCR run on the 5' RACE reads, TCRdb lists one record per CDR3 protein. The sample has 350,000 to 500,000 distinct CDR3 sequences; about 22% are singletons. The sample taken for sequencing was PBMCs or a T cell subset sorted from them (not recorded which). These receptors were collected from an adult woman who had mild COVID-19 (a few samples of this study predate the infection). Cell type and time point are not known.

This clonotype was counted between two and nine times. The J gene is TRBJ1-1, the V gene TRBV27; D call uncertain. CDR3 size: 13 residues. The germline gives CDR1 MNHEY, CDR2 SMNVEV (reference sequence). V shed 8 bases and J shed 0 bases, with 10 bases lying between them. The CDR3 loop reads CASRWYVNTEAFF. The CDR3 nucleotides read TGTGCCAGCCGGTGGTACGTGAACACTGAAGCTTTCTTT.

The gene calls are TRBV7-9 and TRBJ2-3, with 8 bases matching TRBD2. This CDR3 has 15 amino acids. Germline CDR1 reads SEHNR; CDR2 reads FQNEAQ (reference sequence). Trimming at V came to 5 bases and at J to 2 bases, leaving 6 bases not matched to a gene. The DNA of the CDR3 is TGTGCCAGCAGCCATTTACTAGCGGTCACAGATACGCAGTATTTT. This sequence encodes CASSHLLAVTDTQYF.

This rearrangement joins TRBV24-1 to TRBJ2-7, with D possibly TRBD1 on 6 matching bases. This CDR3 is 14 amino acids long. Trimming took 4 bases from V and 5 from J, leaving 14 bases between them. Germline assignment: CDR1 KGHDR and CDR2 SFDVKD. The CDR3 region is CATSDAGTKNEQYF. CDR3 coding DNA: TGTGCCACCAGTGACGCCGGGACAAAAAACGAGCAGTACTTC.

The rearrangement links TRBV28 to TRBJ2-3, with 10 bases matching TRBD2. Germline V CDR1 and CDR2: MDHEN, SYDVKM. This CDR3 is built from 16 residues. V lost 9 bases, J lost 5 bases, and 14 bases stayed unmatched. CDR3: CASSSLLAGERDTQYF. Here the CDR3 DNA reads TGTGCCAGTTCGTCACTCCTAGCGGGAGAGAGAGATACGCAGTATTTT.

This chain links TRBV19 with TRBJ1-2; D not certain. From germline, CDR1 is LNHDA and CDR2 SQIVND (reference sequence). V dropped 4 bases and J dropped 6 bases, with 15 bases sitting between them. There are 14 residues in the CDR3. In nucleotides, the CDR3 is TGTGCCAGTAGTAACTCCCCTAACGGCCATGGCTACACCTTC. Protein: CASSNSPNGHGYTF.

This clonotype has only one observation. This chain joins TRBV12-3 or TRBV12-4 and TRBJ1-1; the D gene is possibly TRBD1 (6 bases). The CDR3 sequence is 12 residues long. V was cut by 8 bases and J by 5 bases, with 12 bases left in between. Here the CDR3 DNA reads TGTGCCAGCTGCAACAGGGAGACTGAAGCTTTCTTT. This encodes CASCNRETEAFF.

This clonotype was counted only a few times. The CDR3 here is CSAWVEGRWDYGYTF. The CDR3 coding sequence is TGCAGTGCTTGGGTGGAGGGGCGTTGGGACTATGGCTACACCTTC. The chain uses TRBV20-1 and TRBJ1-2, with a tentative D call TRBD1 (5 bases). The CDR3 has 15 residues. Germline CDR1 and CDR2: DFQATT and SNEGSKA (reference sequence). Trimming took off 5 bases at V and 3 bases at J, with 19 bases between the two ends.

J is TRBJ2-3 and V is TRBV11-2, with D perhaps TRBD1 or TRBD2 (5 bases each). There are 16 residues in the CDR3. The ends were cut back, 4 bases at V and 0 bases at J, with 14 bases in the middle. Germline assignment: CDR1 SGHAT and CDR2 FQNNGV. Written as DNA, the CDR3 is TGTGCCAGCAGCTCCACCCCCGGGGCTAGCACAGATACGCAGTATTTT. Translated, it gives CASSSTPGASTDTQYF.

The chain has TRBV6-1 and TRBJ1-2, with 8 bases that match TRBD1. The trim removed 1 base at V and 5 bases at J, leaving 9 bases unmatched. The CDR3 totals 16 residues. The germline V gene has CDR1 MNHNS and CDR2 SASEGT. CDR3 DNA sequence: TGTGCCAGCAGTGAAGGGACAGGGCCTAACTATTATGGCTACACCTTC. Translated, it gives CASSEGTGPNYYGYTF.

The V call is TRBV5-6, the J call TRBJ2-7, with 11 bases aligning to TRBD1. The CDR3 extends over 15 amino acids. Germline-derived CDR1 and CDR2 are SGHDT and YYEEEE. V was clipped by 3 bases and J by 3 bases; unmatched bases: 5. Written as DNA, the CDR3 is TGTGCCAGCAGCTCATGGACAGGGGGCTTCTACGAGCAGTACTTC. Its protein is CASSSWTGGFYEQYF.

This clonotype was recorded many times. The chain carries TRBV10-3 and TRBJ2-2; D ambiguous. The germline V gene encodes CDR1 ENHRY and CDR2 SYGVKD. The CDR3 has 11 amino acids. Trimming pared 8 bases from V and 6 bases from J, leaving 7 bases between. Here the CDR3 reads CAIAVAGELFF. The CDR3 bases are TGTGCCATCGCCGTCGCCGGGGAGCTGTTTTTT.

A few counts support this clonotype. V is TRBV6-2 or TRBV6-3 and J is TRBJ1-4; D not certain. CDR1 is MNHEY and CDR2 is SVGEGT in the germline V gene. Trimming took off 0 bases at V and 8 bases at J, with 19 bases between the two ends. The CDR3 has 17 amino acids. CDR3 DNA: TGTGCCAGCAGTTACTCGACTCGGCCAGGTTCGGACGAAAAACTGTTTTTT. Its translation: CASSYSTRPGSDEKLFF.

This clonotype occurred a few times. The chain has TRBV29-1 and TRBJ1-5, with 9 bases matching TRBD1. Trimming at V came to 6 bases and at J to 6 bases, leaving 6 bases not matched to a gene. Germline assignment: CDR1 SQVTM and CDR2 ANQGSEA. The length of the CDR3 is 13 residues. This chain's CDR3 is CSVGTGFRQPQHF. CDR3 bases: TGCAGCGTGGGGACAGGGTTTCGTCAGCCCCAGCATTTT.